Below, 27 T cell receptor beta chains from the same sample are listed, as sequenced in a study of T-cell reconstitution after alpha-beta-depleted transplantation in children. Researchers prepared the TCRbeta library using unique molecular identifiers, the study reports. TCRdb itself ran the PCR reads through MiXCR, one entry per CDR3 protein. This sample has around 580,000 distinct CDR3 sequences; about a quarter occur once, and the top ten carry approximately 39%. Sequenced here: PBMCs, sampled before TCRalphabeta/CD19-depleted stem cell transplant. The receptors were gathered from a boy in the first two years of life with Wiskott-Aldrich syndrome, due to receive a stem cell transplant.

This chain joins TRBV7-6 and TRBJ1-3; D is undetermined. The V gene lost 0 bases and the J gene lost 0 bases, with 12 bases spanning the gap. The CDR3 consists of 17 residues. Germline V CDR1 and CDR2: SGHVS, FNYEAQ. The CDR3 coding sequence is TGTGCCAGCAGCTTAGCGGGAAGGCCAAGCTCTGGAAACACCATATATTTT. Translation: CASSLAGRPSSGNTIYF.

In its sample, this clonotype was seen a few times. The chain combines TRBV4-2 with TRBJ1-2; no clear D gene. The CDR3 extends over 16 amino acids. In germline, CDR1 is LGHNA, CDR2 YNFKEQ. Trimming shortened V by 0 bases and J by 4 bases, and 15 bases separated the two germline ends. The CDR3 DNA sequence: TGTGCCAGCAGCCAAGAATCCGAGAACTTAATCTATGGCTACACCTTC. This sequence encodes CASSQESENLIYGYTF.

The chain is built from TRBV29-1 and TRBJ2-1, with TRBD2 identical over 11 bases. Germline CDR1 SQVTM, CDR2 ANQGSEA. The junction had 4 bases not matched to a gene; V was cut back by 6 bases and J by 3 bases. CDR3 length: 14 residues. The CDR3 sequence is CSVTGTSGYNEQFF. CDR3 DNA sequence: TGCAGCGTCACCGGGACTAGCGGCTACAATGAGCAGTTCTTC.

This chain links TRBV20-1 with TRBJ2-7; TRBD1 matches at 9 bases. From germline, CDR1 is DFQATT and CDR2 SNEGSKA (reference sequence). The trim removed 3 bases at V and 1 base at J, leaving 4 bases unmatched. This CDR3 has 14 amino acids. In nucleotides, the CDR3 is TGCAGTGCTAGCCCCGGGACAGGGTCCTACGAGCAGTACTTC. As protein: CSASPGTGSYEQYF.

This sequence joins TRBV12-3 or TRBV12-4 and TRBJ2-3, with 7 positions matching TRBD2. This CDR3 is built from 17 residues. V lost 1 base to trimming and J lost 1 base; unmatched junction nucleotides: 8. CDR3 protein: CASSLGSGGWGTDTQYF. Written as DNA, the CDR3 is TGTGCCAGCAGTTTAGGTTCCGGGGGGTGGGGCACAGATACGCAGTATTTT.

The V call is TRBV20-1, the J call TRBJ2-5; 8 nucleotides match TRBD2. V lost 3 bases to trimming and J lost 7 bases; unmatched junction nucleotides: 4. The CDR3 extends over 12 amino acids. Per germline, CDR1 DFQATT and CDR2 SNEGSKA (reference sequence). CDR3 in DNA: TGCAGTGCTAGGGGGACTAGTCGGACCCAGTACTTC. It encodes CSARGTSRTQYF.

This clonotype has a handful of counts. V usage is TRBV6-1 and J usage is TRBJ1-5; maybe TRBD1 (5 bases). This CDR3 has 14 residues. Looked up from germline, CDR1 is MNHNS and CDR2 is SASEGT. V was trimmed by 6 bases and J by 5 bases, leaving 14 bases between them. CDR3 loop: CASSLGPGYQPQHF. DNA for the CDR3: TGTGCCAGCAGCCTGGGACCCGGTTATCAGCCCCAGCATTTT.

This clonotype was seen many times. Written as DNA, the CDR3 is TGCGCCAGCAGCTTGGCCAGGACAGTTGGTACAGATACGCAGTATTTT. It encodes CASSLARTVGTDTQYF. V usage is TRBV5-1 and J usage is TRBJ2-3; TRBD1 might be the D (6 bases). The CDR3 length is 16 residues. Looked up from germline, CDR1 is SGHRS and CDR2 is YFSETQ. Trimming left V 0 bases short and J 3 bases short, with 14 bases between. Based on the CDR3 plus reference TRBV5-1 and TRBJ2-3, the full variable domain is KAGVTQTPRYLIKTRGQQVTLSCSPISGHRSVSWYQQTPGQGLQFLFEYFSETQRNKGNFPGRFSGRQFSNSRSEMNVSTLELGDSALYLCASSLARTVGTDTQYFGPGTRLTVL.

In this sample, this clonotype turned up many times. Relative to the germline gene, one junction end is altered; a read error may explain this. For the CDR3, the DNA is TGCAGCGTCGAAGGACTAGCGGGAGGCTACAATGAGCAGTTCTTC. Amino acid sequence: CSVEGLAGGYNEQFF. The chain couples TRBV29-1 to TRBJ2-1; 14 nucleotides agree with TRBD2. The CDR3 has 15 residues. Germline lookup yields CDR1 SQVTM and CDR2 ANQGSEA.

This chain links TRBV12-3 or TRBV12-4 with TRBJ2-1; D might be TRBD2 (5 bases). The CDR3 runs 12 residues. V was cut by 5 bases and J by 9 bases, with 11 bases left in between. Here the CDR3 DNA reads TGTGCCAGCAGTCCCACTAGGAGTGAGCAGTTCTTC. Translation: CASSPTRSEQFF.

This clonotype was seen a handful of times. This chain uses TRBV24-1 with TRBJ2-1; D is unclear. V was clipped by 3 bases and J by 7 bases, with 12 bases between them. Germline-derived CDR1 and CDR2 are KGHDR and SFDVKD. The CDR3 has 14 amino acids. The CDR3 nucleotides read TGTGCCACCAGTGATCCCACCGGGCGAAATGAGCAGTTCTTC. Its protein product is CATSDPTGRNEQFF.

This clonotype was observed once. V gene TRBV14 combines with J gene TRBJ2-1, with 8 nucleotides matching TRBD2. Germline V lookup: CDR1 SGHDN, CDR2 FVKESK. The V and J ends lost 5 bases and 5 bases, in that order; junction bases with no gene match: 8. CDR3 length: 15 residues. CDR3 nucleotides: TGTGCCAGCAGCAATCAGCGGGAGCCCCACAATGAGCAGTTCTTC. Encoded protein: CASSNQREPHNEQFF.

In its sample, this clonotype was seen a few times. The V and J genes are TRBV12-3 or TRBV12-4 and TRBJ1-2; perhaps TRBD1 as D (6 bases). The CDR3 runs 15 residues. V was shortened by 5 bases and J by 5 bases, with 18 bases between the two germline ends. The CDR3 is CASSGGAGGHYGYTF. Here the CDR3 DNA reads TGTGCCAGCAGTGGGGGGGCCGGGGGGCATTATGGCTACACCTTC.

The chain is built from TRBV12-3 or TRBV12-4 and TRBJ2-7, with D possibly TRBD2 on 5 matching bases. This CDR3 has 14 residues. V was pared by 5 bases and J by 5 bases, with 16 bases between. The CDR3 DNA is TGTGCCAGCAGTCGCTCTACGGAGGTCCACGAGCAGTACTTC. Amino acid sequence: CASSRSTEVHEQYF.

The V call is TRBV7-9, the J call TRBJ2-1, with D hard to call. This CDR3 spans 12 amino acids. V lost 2 bases and J lost 10, with 9 bases in between. CDR1 and CDR2 from the germline V gene are SEHNR and FQNEAQ (reference sequence). The CDR3 DNA reads TGTGCCAGCAGCTTAATTCGACGGGAGCAGTTCTTC. Encoded protein: CASSLIRREQFF.

J is TRBJ2-3 and V is TRBV7-6; D is uncertain. CDR3 size: 14 residues. Trimming pared 0 bases from V and 7 bases from J, leaving 11 bases between. Germline lookup yields CDR1 SGHVS and CDR2 FNYEAQ. DNA of the CDR3: TGTGCCAGCAGCTTAGCGCTGACCACGCATACGCAGTATTTT. Its translation: CASSLALTTHTQYF.

This clonotype was detected ten times or more. This sequence joins TRBV3-1 and TRBJ1-6, with D hard to call. The V end was cut by 1 base, the J end by 1 base, with 8 bases between. Germline CDR1 LGHDT, CDR2 YNNKEL (reference sequence). The CDR3 consists of 16 residues. The CDR3 DNA is TGTGCCAGCAGCCAAGTACCTGGGTCCTATAATTCACCCCTCCACTTT. Its translation is CASSQVPGSYNSPLHF.

This clonotype has a single count. The CDR3 sequence: CASSFRGGGGRDEQFF. CDR3 nucleotide sequence: TGTGCCAGCAGTTTCCGGGGGGGGGGCGGACGGGATGAGCAGTTCTTC. The chain is built from TRBV12-3 or TRBV12-4 and TRBJ2-1, with 8 nucleotides matching TRBD2. The V gene end was trimmed by 3 bases and the J gene end by 8 bases; junction bases not matched to a gene: 12. The CDR3 has 16 residues.

This chain uses TRBV5-5 with TRBJ2-1, with a possible D match to TRBD1 (6 bases). The V gene's germline CDR1 is SGHKS and CDR2 YYEKEE (reference sequence). The CDR3 runs to 14 residues. Between the trimmed V and J ends, which lost 1 base and 8 bases, there was a span of 13 bases. CDR3 region: CASSLTGQMYEQFF. CDR3 DNA sequence: TGTGCCAGCAGCTTGACCGGACAGATGTATGAGCAGTTCTTC.

This chain connects TRBV19 to TRBJ2-1, with TRBD2 matching 14 bases. The CDR3 has 16 residues. Trimming cost V 5 bases and J 3 bases; bases outside gene matches: 3. In germline, CDR1 is LNHDA, CDR2 SQIVND (reference sequence). The CDR3 nucleotides are TGTGCCAGTAGTGGACTAGCGGGAGGAGACTACAATGAGCAGTTCTTC. Amino acid sequence: CASSGLAGGDYNEQFF.

V is TRBV10-3 and J is TRBJ1-1; TRBD1 matches at 7 bases. The trim removed 3 bases at V and 5 bases at J, leaving 9 bases unmatched. The CDR3 contains 15 residues. Germline V gene lookup returns CDR1 ENHRY and CDR2 SYGVKD. DNA for the CDR3: TGTGCCATCAGTGATCCGGGACAGAGGGGTACTGAAGCTTTCTTT. Translating gives CAISDPGQRGTEAFF.

This clonotype came up a few times. The chain carries TRBV5-1 and TRBJ2-3, with D maybe TRBD1 (6 bases). The CDR3 is made up of 13 amino acids. Germline V gives CDR1 SGHRS, CDR2 YFSETQ. V dropped 6 bases and J dropped 6 bases, with 14 bases sitting between them. The DNA of the CDR3 is TGCGCCAGCAAGCCAGGGGCAGGGGATACGCAGTATTTT. Amino acids: CASKPGAGDTQYF.

This clonotype was seen more than once but under ten times. The chain joins TRBV29-1 to TRBJ2-7; D gene uncertain. This CDR3 contains 11 residues. Germline V CDR1 and CDR2: SQVTM, ANQGSEA. V shed 4 bases and J shed 4 bases, with 8 bases lying between them. The CDR3 bases are TGCAGCGTTGTACACCTTTACGAGCAGTACTTC. Translation gives CSVVHLYEQYF.

In this sample, this clonotype turned up a few times. The gene calls are TRBV5-1 and TRBJ2-3; 7 bases agree with TRBD2. Unmatched junction bases numbered 8, after V lost 5 bases and J lost 2 bases. This CDR3 has 15 amino acids. CDR1 is SGHRS and CDR2 is YFSETQ in the germline V gene. The CDR3 nucleotides read TGCGCCAGCAGTCTAGCGGAAGGGGTCACAGATACGCAGTATTTT. It yields the protein CASSLAEGVTDTQYF.

This clonotype has more than one count but fewer than ten. The genes are TRBV5-1 and TRBJ1-2, with 8 bases that match TRBD1. The CDR3 totals 12 residues. The germline V gene encodes CDR1 SGHRS and CDR2 YFSETQ. V shed 4 bases and J 8 bases; nucleotides not matched to a gene: 4. DNA of the CDR3: TGCGCCAGCAGCCCGGACAGGGCCGGCTACACCTTC. Translation: CASSPDRAGYTF. Together with reference TRBV5-1 and TRBJ1-2, the CDR3 gives the full variable domain: KAGVTQTPRYLIKTRGQQVTLSCSPISGHRSVSWYQQTPGQGLQFLFEYFSETQRNKGNFPGRFSGRQFSNSRSEMNVSTLELGDSALYLCASSPDRAGYTFGSGTRLTVV.

V is TRBV5-1 and J is TRBJ2-3; perhaps TRBD2 as D (6 bases). Germline V gene sequence: CDR1 SGHRS, CDR2 YFSETQ. V was clipped by 0 bases and J by 5 bases, with 16 bases between them. The CDR3 has 16 amino acids. The CDR3 loop reads CASSLGVAANIDTQYF. The CDR3 nucleotides are TGCGCCAGCAGCTTGGGAGTAGCGGCGAACATAGATACGCAGTATTTT.

This chain joins TRBV20-1 and TRBJ2-1; TRBD1 matches at 9 bases. The trim removed 3 bases at V and 6 bases at J, leaving 6 bases unmatched. The CDR3 is 14 residues long. Germline CDR1 reads DFQATT; CDR2 reads SNEGSKA (reference sequence). The CDR3 here is CSASYGTGSNEQFF. The CDR3 coding sequence is TGCAGTGCTAGCTACGGGACAGGGTCCAATGAGCAGTTCTTC.